This entry features one TCR beta chain sequence. Its antigen is unidentified. The same CDR3 is also encoded by other DNA sequences in this sample. This specimen comes from a study of shared clonotypes between healthy human individuals. Study-wide results and caveats: Shared clonotypes across all four donors exceeded non-shared ones in generation probability.

Only Caucasian adults living in Nashville, Tennessee made up the donor group. After removal of 5 bases from V and 4 bases from J, the junction contained 0 bases not matched to a gene. The CDR3 extends over 14 amino acids. The V gene's germline CDR1 is SGHRS and CDR2 YFSETQ. Only in-frame clones appear in the TCRdb table, and some are missing; sequencing was by immunoSEQ multiplex PCR. The sample contains around 2,000,000 clones, around 95% of which appear only once. The genes are TRBV5-1 and TRBJ2-3, with TRBD2 identical over 14 bases. This receptor was obtained from a man between 18 and 35 years old in good health. Sequenced material: naive CD4+ T cells sorted from blood. Documented subset: CD45RA+ positively selected. The CDR3 nucleotides read TGCGCCAGCAGGGGACTAGCGGGGGCAGATACGCAGTATTTT. This translates into CASRGLAGADTQYF. The variable domain in full, with the rest retrieved from reference TRBV5-1 and TRBJ2-3, is KAGVTQTPRYLIKTRGQQVTLSCSPISGHRSVSWYQQTPGQGLQFLFEYFSETQRNKGNFPGRFSGRQFSNSRSEMNVSTLELGDSALYLCASRGLAGADTQYFGPGTRLTVL.